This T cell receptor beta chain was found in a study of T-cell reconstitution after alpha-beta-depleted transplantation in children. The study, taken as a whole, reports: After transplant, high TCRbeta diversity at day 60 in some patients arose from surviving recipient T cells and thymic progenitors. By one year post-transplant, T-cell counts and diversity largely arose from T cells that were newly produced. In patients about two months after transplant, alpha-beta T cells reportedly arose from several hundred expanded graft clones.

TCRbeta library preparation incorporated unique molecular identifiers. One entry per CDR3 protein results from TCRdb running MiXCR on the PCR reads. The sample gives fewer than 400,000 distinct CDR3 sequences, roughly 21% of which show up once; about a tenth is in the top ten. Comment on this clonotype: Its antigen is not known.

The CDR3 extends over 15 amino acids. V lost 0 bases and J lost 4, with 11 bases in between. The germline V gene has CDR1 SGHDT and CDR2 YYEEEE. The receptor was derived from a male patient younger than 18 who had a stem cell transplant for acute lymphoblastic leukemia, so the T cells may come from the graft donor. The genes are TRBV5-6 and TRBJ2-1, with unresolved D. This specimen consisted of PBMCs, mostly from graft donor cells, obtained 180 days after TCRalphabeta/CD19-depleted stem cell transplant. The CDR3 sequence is CASSLATISYNEQFF. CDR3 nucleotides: TGTGCCAGCAGCTTGGCTACTATATCATACAATGAGCAGTTCTTC.